One sample yielded the 13 T cell receptor beta chains listed below, sequenced in a study of T cells in Graves' hyperthyroidism and ophthalmopathy. Using RNA transcripts as the source, TCR beta CDR3 regions were amplified. RT-PCR in the first round (using the HTBI primer set) targeted the TCR CDR3. Via MiXCR, TCRdb re-called the multiplex PCR reads, giving one row per CDR3 protein. The data show roughly 700,000 distinct CDR3 sequences, about 18% seen once. The specimen was blood. Every receptor here comes from a man aged 45 to 65 with Graves' hyperthyroidism.

This clonotype was observed once. The genes are TRBV10-1 and TRBJ2-1; 7 nucleotides match TRBD1. CDR3 length: 13 residues. Germline CDR1 WNHNN, CDR2 SYGVQD (reference sequence). Trimming at V came to 5 bases and at J to 8 bases, leaving 6 bases not matched to a gene. The CDR3 nucleotides read TGCGCCAGCAGTCTACAGGGGTGGCATGAGCAGTTCTTC. Amino acids: CASSLQGWHEQFF.

This clonotype was counted ten times or more. This rearrangement joins TRBV6-1 to TRBJ1-2; D is undetermined. Germline-derived CDR1 and CDR2 are MNHNS and SASEGT. CDR3 size: 15 residues. Trimming removed 2 bases from V and 4 bases from J, with 14 bases in between. CDR3 in DNA: TGTGCCAGCAGTGAAATCAGCGGACGGATCTATGGCTACACCTTC. Protein product: CASSEISGRIYGYTF.

This clonotype was observed at least ten times. The chain couples TRBV13 to TRBJ2-7, with 8 nucleotides matching TRBD2. This CDR3 has 15 residues. V lost 3 bases, J lost 5 bases, and 9 bases stayed unmatched. Germline CDR1 reads PRHDT; CDR2 reads FYEKMQ (reference sequence). The CDR3 coding sequence is TGTGCCAGCAGCTTTAGCGGGGCTCTCCTCCACGAGCAGTACTTC. Translated, it gives CASSFSGALLHEQYF.

The V and J genes are TRBV20-1 and TRBJ2-7, with TRBD2 matching over 10 bases. V dropped 5 bases and J dropped 4; count of bases not matched to a gene: 11. The germline gives CDR1 DFQATT, CDR2 SNEGSKA (reference sequence). The CDR3 extends over 15 amino acids. The DNA for the CDR3 is TGCAGTGCTGGGGGGAGAGCGGGAGGGCTTTACGAGCAGTACTTC. Translation: CSAGGRAGGLYEQYF.

This clonotype has a handful of counts. The chain employs TRBV24-1 and TRBJ1-5; perhaps TRBD1 as D (6 bases). This CDR3 spans 17 amino acids. Per the germline V gene, CDR1 is KGHDR and CDR2 is SFDVKD. V lost 4 bases to trimming and J lost 7 bases, with 22 bases between them. The CDR3 reads CATSDPRQDGSYQPQHF. Here the CDR3 DNA reads TGTGCCACCAGTGACCCCAGACAGGACGGCTCCTACCAGCCCCAGCATTTT.

The chain recombines TRBV6-2 or TRBV6-3 with TRBJ1-1; D call uncertain. Germline V gene lookup returns CDR1 MNHEY and CDR2 SVGEGT. Trimming stripped 5 bases from V and 1 base from J, with 11 bases between. The CDR3 length is 14 residues. As DNA, the CDR3 is TGTGCCAGCAGTGCTTCCGCAAGGAACACTGAAGCTTTCTTT. Its translation: CASSASARNTEAFF.

Many counts were recorded for this clonotype. J is TRBJ2-5 and V is TRBV27, with 7 bases aligning to TRBD2. With 1 base clipped from V and 2 bases from J, the junction kept 7 bases outside the gene matches. Germline CDR1 MNHEY, CDR2 SMNVEV (reference sequence). CDR3 length: 16 amino acids. The CDR3 DNA is TGTGCCAGCAGTTTATTGGCTAGCGGCCCTCAAGAGACCCAGTACTTC. It codes for CASSLLASGPQETQYF.

The chain has TRBV19 and TRBJ1-4; D gene ambiguous. Per the germline V gene, CDR1 is LNHDA and CDR2 is SQIVND (reference sequence). V was cut by 6 bases and J by 7 bases, with 12 bases left in between. The CDR3 has 13 amino acids. DNA for the CDR3: TGTGCCAGTAGGATCGTCGGGATTGAAAAACTGTTTTTT. As protein: CASRIVGIEKLFF.

The sample holds many counts of this clonotype. CDR3 nucleotides: TGTGCCAGCAGTGAAAGGTTTTCGGCAGGGGTACAGTTACAGCCCCAGCATTTT. It is translated as CASSERFSAGVQLQPQHF. The chain joins TRBV2 to TRBJ1-5; possibly TRBD1 for D (6 bases). V was cut by 2 bases and J by 7 bases, with 24 bases left in between. This CDR3 region has 18 residues. Looked up from germline, CDR1 is SNHLY and CDR2 is FYNNEI.

J is TRBJ2-5 and V is TRBV7-6, with 7 positions matching TRBD1. CDR3 length: 14 residues. Per the germline V gene, CDR1 is SGHVS and CDR2 is FNYEAQ. V trimming: 3 bases; J trimming: 5 bases; junction bases outside the gene matches: 6. The CDR3 here is CASSLTGFWETQYF. In nucleotides, the CDR3 is TGTGCCAGCAGCTTGACAGGGTTCTGGGAGACCCAGTACTTC.

This clonotype was counted many times. The rearrangement joins TRBV29-1 to TRBJ1-2; 9 nucleotides match TRBD1. CDR3 length equals 18 residues. Per the germline V gene, CDR1 is SQVTM and CDR2 is ANQGSEA. V was pared by 5 bases and J by 2 bases, with 18 bases of the junction left unmatched. The CDR3 bases are TGCAGCGTTTACTCGTCTCGGGGACAGGGCGACGGAAACTATGGCTACACCTTC. As protein: CSVYSSRGQGDGNYGYTF.

The chain is built from TRBV10-3 and TRBJ1-1, with 8 bases fitting TRBD1. Germline CDR1 is ENHRY and CDR2 is SYGVKD. The CDR3 consists of 13 residues. J gave up 6 bases and V 5 bases, and 5 bases lay outside the gene matches. The CDR3 DNA reads TGTGCCATCAGTCCGGACAGGGTCTCTGAAGCTTTCTTT. This translates into CAISPDRVSEAFF.

This clonotype was seen at least ten times. The chain combines TRBV30 with TRBJ1-4; 7 bases agree with TRBD1. Germline V gene lookup returns CDR1 GTSNPN and CDR2 SVGIG (reference sequence). The J segment lost 8 bases and the V segment lost 0 bases, leaving 6 bases of the junction unmatched. The CDR3 totals 14 residues. The CDR3, as DNA: TGTGCCTGGAGTGTGTGGGGACAGTCCGAAAAACTGTTTTTT. It is translated as CAWSVWGQSEKLFF.